These T cell receptor beta chains were read from a single sample in a study. TCRdb recomputed calls from the 5' RACE reads with MiXCR, one row per CDR3 protein. The data contain 35,000 to 50,000 distinct CDR3 sequences, 20% to 25% of them singletons. The specimen sequenced was Tregs sorted from blood. Receptors originate from a female donor with breast cancer. The CDR3 runs from the conserved cysteine through the conserved F or W. A D gene is named only where the DNA matches it firmly. Where a row states a size, it is once, few, many or the class of an expanded clone; other rows omit it.

D gene	V gene	clone size	J gene	CDR3 DNA	CDR3 protein
TRBD2	TRBV2	NA	TRBJ2-2	TGTGCCAGCAGCTGGACTAGCGGGGAAACCGGGGAGCTGTTTTTT	CASSWTSGETGELFF
NA	TRBV12-3/TRBV12-4	NA	TRBJ1-1	TGTGCCAGCAGTCCGAAAGAAGCATGGGGGATGAACACTGAAGCTTTCTTT	CASSPKEAWGMNTEAFF
NA	TRBV6-6	NA	TRBJ2-7	TGTGCCAGCAGTTACTCGATCAACAACAACGAGCAGTACTTC	CASSYSINNNEQYF
NA	TRBV12-3/TRBV12-4	NA	TRBJ2-1	TGTGCCAGCAGTCCAATAAACCTATCCGGGCGTGAATTAGGGGATGAGCAGTTCTTC	CASSPINLSGRELGDEQFF
TRBD2	TRBV4-1	few	TRBJ2-1	TGCGCCAGCAGCCAAGACGGCCTAGCGGGAGGGAATGAGCAGTTCTTC	CASSQDGLAGGNEQFF
NA	TRBV2	few	TRBJ2-4	TGTGCCAGCAGTGAGGTGGCCCCGAACATTCAGTACTTC	CASSEVAPNIQYF
NA	TRBV27	many	TRBJ2-1	TGTGCCAGCAGTAAACAGGGCTCCTCCTACAATGAGCAGTTCTTC	CASSKQGSSYNEQFF
TRBD2	TRBV7-9	once	TRBJ2-3	TGTGCCAGCAGCGACCGGCGACTAGCGGTTACAGATACGCAGTATTTT	CASSDRRLAVTDTQYF
NA	TRBV7-9	many	TRBJ1-2	TGTGCCAGCAGCCTGGGCCCTCATGGCTACACCTTC	CASSLGPHGYTF
NA	TRBV15	many	TRBJ2-5	TGTGCCACCAGCAGAGATCGTCGGCGACAAGAGACCCAGTACTTC	CATSRDRRRQETQYF
NA	TRBV28	few	TRBJ2-2	TGTGCCAGCAGGACCCCCTTCTCCGGGGGGGAGCTGTTTTTT	CASRTPFSGGELFF
TRBD2	TRBV7-3	many	TRBJ2-5	TGTGCCAGCACCGCCTCGGGACTAAAAGAGACCCAGTACTTC	CASTASGLKETQYF
NA	TRBV15	NA	TRBJ2-7	TGTGCCACCAGCAGAGAGGGTCGACTCCTACCCAACTACGAGCAGTACTTC	CATSREGRLLPNYEQYF
NA	TRBV6-4	few	TRBJ2-1	TGTGCCAGCAGTGACTCAGGGGAAGACTACAATGAGCAGTTCTTC	CASSDSGEDYNEQFF
NA	TRBV10-3	few	TRBJ2-1	TGTGCCATCAGCGATACCCAGGGCCCCCAGTTCTTC	CAISDTQGPQFF
NA	TRBV20-1	many	TRBJ2-7	TGCAGTGCTAGACTCCCTAGGGGGGGATACGAGCAGTACTTC	CSARLPRGGYEQYF
NA	TRBV12-3/TRBV12-4	NA	TRBJ2-7	TGTGCCAGCAGTTCCTTGGGTAACGAGCAGTACTTC	CASSSLGNEQYF
NA	TRBV6-1	NA	TRBJ2-1	TGTGCCAGTAACGTTCGGACCGAGTCCTACAATGAGCAGTTCTTC	CASNVRTESYNEQFF
NA	TRBV27	few	TRBJ1-2	TGTGCCAGCAGAGTCCAGGGGACTGGCATACTTAACTATGGCTACACCTTC	CASRVQGTGILNYGYTF
NA	TRBV10-3	many	TRBJ1-5	TGTGCCATCAGTGAGACAGGGTACAATCAGCCCCAGCATTTT	CAISETGYNQPQHF
TRBD1	TRBV7-9	NA	TRBJ2-5	TGTACCAGCGGCGTGACAGGGGCCGAAGAGACCCAGTACTTC	CTSGVTGAEETQYF
NA	TRBV4-2	many	TRBJ2-3	TGTGCCAGCAGCCAGGACGCACTAGCCTCTAGCACAGATACGCAGTATTTT	CASSQDALASSTDTQYF
NA	TRBV12-3/TRBV12-4	NA	TRBJ2-3	TGTACCAGCACCCGCCCGGGGATCACAGATACGCAGTATTTT	CTSTRPGITDTQYF
TRBD2	TRBV4-2	NA	TRBJ2-3	TGTGCCAGCAGCCGACTAGCGGGCAGCACAGATGCGCAGTATTTT	CASSRLAGSTDAQYF
NA	TRBV28	few	TRBJ2-2	TGTGCCAGCAGTCGCTGGACAATGACGAACACCGGGGAGCTGTTTTTT	CASSRWTMTNTGELFF
TRBD1	TRBV4-3	NA	TRBJ2-3	TGCGCCAGCAGCCAAGAGGCCTGGGACAGGGCTCCGTATTTT	CASSQEAWDRAPYF
NA	TRBV5-6	many	TRBJ1-5	TGTGCCAGCAGCGTATACACCAGCAATCAGCCCCAGCATTTT	CASSVYTSNQPQHF
NA	TRBV28	NA	TRBJ2-1	TGTGCCAGCAGTTCCCCCGGCTCCTACAATGAGCAGTTCTTC	CASSSPGSYNEQFF
TRBD1	TRBV7-9	few	TRBJ1-1	TGTGCCAGCTTACAGGGGTCGAACACTGAAGCTTTCTTT	CASLQGSNTEAFF
NA	TRBV30	NA	TRBJ2-7	TGTGCCTGGACCCTACATGCCGTCGACGAGCAGTACTTC	CAWTLHAVDEQYF
NA	TRBV19	many	TRBJ2-5	TGTGCCAGTAGTACTGGATGGGCAGAAGAGACCCAGTACTTC	CASSTGWAEETQYF
TRBD1	TRBV9	NA	TRBJ2-3	TGTGCCAGCAGCAAGGCCACACAGGGGGGTTGGACAGATACGCAGTATTTT	CASSKATQGGWTDTQYF
NA	TRBV20-1	many	TRBJ2-2	TGCAGTGCTAGAGATCAAGTAAACACCGGGGAGCTGTTTTTT	CSARDQVNTGELFF
TRBD1	TRBV27	NA	TRBJ2-1	TGTGCCAGCAGTTTGGTTTCAGGGGGCAGGGATGAGCAGTTCTTC	CASSLVSGGRDEQFF
NA	TRBV27	NA	TRBJ1-4	TGTGCCAGCAGGGGCCTTGGGCCAATTGTGGAAAAACTGTTTTTT	CASRGLGPIVEKLFF
NA	TRBV29-1	NA	TRBJ2-3	TGCAGCGTTGACAAGGGTAGGAGCACAGATACGCAGTATTTT	CSVDKGRSTDTQYF
TRBD2	TRBV6-1	NA	TRBJ2-1	TGTGCCAGCAGTGCAGGACTAGCGGGGTCCAATGAGCAGTTCTTC	CASSAGLAGSNEQFF
TRBD2	TRBV7-9	NA	TRBJ2-3	TGTGCCAGCAGCCCTAGCGGGGCAGGGCGCACAGATACGCAGTATTTT	CASSPSGAGRTDTQYF
NA	TRBV4-1	NA	TRBJ1-6	TGCGCCAGCAGCCAATCTCCAGGGTATTCACCCCTCCACTTT	CASSQSPGYSPLHF
NA	TRBV24-1	NA	TRBJ1-1	TGTGCCACCAGTAGGGGAATGAACACTGAAGCTTTCTTT	CATSRGMNTEAFF
NA	TRBV5-4	NA	TRBJ2-2	TGTGCCAGCAGCCTCCCACCCCCGTTCTTCAACACCGGGGAGCTGTTTTTT	CASSLPPPFFNTGELFF
NA	TRBV6-5	many	TRBJ2-3	TGTGCCAGCAGTGGGGCATTTCCCACAGATACGCAGTATTTT	CASSGAFPTDTQYF
TRBD2	TRBV7-2	NA	TRBJ2-5	TGTGCCAGCAGCTTAGTTGCTAGCGGGATGGCGACGGGAGAGACCCAGTACTTC	CASSLVASGMATGETQYF
NA	TRBV4-1	many	TRBJ1-1	TGCGCCAGCAGCCAGGCAATCCTACAGGTGAACACTGAAGCTTTCTTT	CASSQAILQVNTEAFF